This entry lists 25 T cell receptor beta chains sequenced from one sample in a study of blood T cell repertoires in COVID-19 (dated by TCRdb to about 2020). Library prep was done by the immunoSEQ multiplex PCR assay. Held by TCRdb, this immuneACCESS table contains in-frame sequences only and omits some clones. Under half of the omission traces to an unresolved V gene where checked; the cause of the rest is unknown. This sample lists 100,000 to 120,000 clones; approximately 82% were detected once. The top ten hold roughly 3.8% of the sample. The sequencing sample was made of peripheral blood. The receptors derive from a woman older than 75 with acute or convalescent COVID-19.

The gene calls are TRBV5-4 and TRBJ2-2, with TRBD2 identical over 11 bases. This CDR3 has 16 residues. After removal of 2 bases from V and 4 bases from J, the junction contained 4 bases not matched to a gene. Germline values: CDR1 SGHNT, CDR2 YYREEE (reference sequence). The CDR3 region is CASSFAGLAATGELFF. The DNA for the CDR3 is TGTGCCAGCAGCTTCGCGGGACTAGCGGCCACCGGGGAGCTGTTTTTT.

This clone was found once. V is TRBV18 and J is TRBJ2-7; D unclear. CDR1 KGHSH and CDR2 LQKENI come from the germline V gene. The CDR3 sequence is 14 residues long. The V and J ends lost 0 bases and 3 bases respectively, with 9 bases between them. DNA for the CDR3: TGTGCCAGCTCACCACCGGGCTCCCTCTACGAGCAGTACTTC. It codes for CASSPPGSLYEQYF.

This sequence joins TRBV18 and TRBJ2-3, with unresolved D. Per germline, CDR1 KGHSH and CDR2 LQKENI. Trimming took 3 bases from V and 2 from J, leaving 12 bases between them. The CDR3 sequence is 15 residues long. Here the CDR3 DNA reads TGTGCCAGCTCACCTTTTACAGCCGCCACAGATACGCAGTATTTT. As protein: CASSPFTAATDTQYF.

This clone was detected a few times. The rearrangement uses TRBV7-9 and TRBJ2-7; D perhaps matches TRBD2 (6 bases). In germline, CDR1 is SEHNR, CDR2 FQNEAQ (reference sequence). V lost 4 bases and J 6 bases, leaving 13 bases between the germline ends. This CDR3 is 13 amino acids long. CDR3 DNA: TGTGCCAGCAGCTCCCAGGGAGGTGGCGAGCAGTACTTC. The encoded protein is CASSSQGGGEQYF.

A few counts support this clone. The chain recombines TRBV11-2 with TRBJ2-5; TRBD2 is a possible D gene (5 bases). Trimming pared 1 base from V and 2 bases from J, leaving 11 bases between. The CDR3 runs 15 residues. The germline V gene encodes CDR1 SGHAT and CDR2 FQNNGV. CDR3 DNA sequence: TGTGCCAGCAGCTTAGCCCCCCTAGCACAAGAGACCCAGTACTTC. Protein: CASSLAPLAQETQYF.

There are a few counts of this clone. The chain uses TRBV5-1 and TRBJ2-7; 8 bases align to TRBD1. The V gene end was trimmed by 3 bases and the J gene end by 0 bases; junction bases not matched to a gene: 2. The CDR3 runs to 14 residues. CDR1 and CDR2 from the germline V gene are SGHRS and YFSETQ. CDR3 region: CASSWDRSSYEQYF. In DNA, the CDR3 is TGCGCCAGCAGCTGGGACAGGTCCTCCTACGAGCAGTACTTC. Together with reference TRBV5-1 and TRBJ2-7, the CDR3 gives the full variable domain: KAGVTQTPRYLIKTRGQQVTLSCSPISGHRSVSWYQQTPGQGLQFLFEYFSETQRNKGNFPGRFSGRQFSNSRSEMNVSTLELGDSALYLCASSWDRSSYEQYFGPGTRLTVT.

The J gene is TRBJ2-5, the V gene TRBV10-3; D not certain. CDR3 length equals 13 residues. Trimming removed 1 base from V and 3 bases from J, with 6 bases in between. Germline V gene sequence: CDR1 ENHRY, CDR2 SYGVKD. The CDR3 bases are TGTGCCATCAGTGAGTTTGAGGAAGAGACCCAGTACTTC. Translation: CAISEFEEETQYF.

For this clone: The junction differs from germline at one of its ends, possibly a read error. The DNA for the CDR3 is TGTGCTAGCAGCCTCCAGGGGGTGGCGGCCGGCACCGGGGAGCTGTTTTTT. Protein: CASSLQGVAAGTGELFF. V gene TRBV7-7 combines with J gene TRBJ2-2; 7 bases agree with TRBD1. The CDR3 covers 17 residues. Per the germline V gene, CDR1 is SSHAT and CDR2 is FNYEAQ (reference sequence).

A few counts support this clone. V usage is TRBV3-1 (or the pseudogene TRBV3-2) and J usage is TRBJ1-2; 10 positions match TRBD1. J lost 3 bases, V lost 5 bases, and 3 bases had no gene match. This CDR3 has 14 amino acids. In germline, CDR1 is LGHDT, CDR2 YNNKEL (reference sequence). Here the CDR3 DNA reads TGTGCCAGCAGCTCCGGACAGGGGGACTATGGCTACACCTTC. As protein: CASSSGQGDYGYTF.

This clone was recorded a few times. V and J are TRBV16 and TRBJ2-7, with 13 bases fitting TRBD2. Trimming cost V 0 bases and J 6 bases; bases outside gene matches: 11. CDR1 and CDR2 from the germline V gene are KGHSY and FQNENV. This CDR3 is 18 amino acids long. The CDR3 here is CASSQSRRPGLAGVEQYF. The CDR3 DNA sequence: TGTGCCAGCAGCCAATCGCGCCGTCCAGGACTAGCGGGAGTCGAGCAGTACTTC. Together with reference TRBV16 and TRBJ2-7, the CDR3 gives the full variable domain: GEEVAQTPKHLVRGEGQKAKLYCAPIKGHSYVFWYQQVLKNEFKFLISFQNENVFDETGMPKERFSAKCLPNSPCSLEIQATKLEDSAVYFCASSQSRRPGLAGVEQYFGPGTRLTVT.

This clone came up a few times. The chain couples TRBV2 to TRBJ1-6; 7 bases match TRBD1. CDR1 is SNHLY and CDR2 is FYNNEI in the germline V gene. Losses at the gene ends were 8 bases for V and 8 bases for J; bases not matched to a gene: 6. This CDR3 is built from 13 residues. In DNA, the CDR3 is TGTGCCAGCGGAGACAGGGATTATTCACCCCTCCACTTT. It yields the protein CASGDRDYSPLHF.

This rearrangement joins TRBV5-6 to TRBJ2-2; D uncertain. Deletions cut 7 bases from V and 0 bases from J, with 16 bases between. Germline assignment: CDR1 SGHDT and CDR2 YYEEEE. This CDR3 has 16 residues. The CDR3, as DNA: TGTGCCAGCCTGGGCAGGTCTTCCGCGAACACCGGGGAGCTGTTTTTT. This codes for CASLGRSSANTGELFF.

The rearrangement links TRBV7-2 to TRBJ2-2, with 13 nucleotides matching TRBD2. Germline V lookup: CDR1 SGHTA, CDR2 FQGNSA. The CDR3 length is 16 residues. The V segment lost 4 bases and the J segment 4 bases; nucleotides outside the gene matches: 3. CDR3 in amino acids: CASSSLAGGPTGELFF. The DNA of the CDR3 is TGTGCCAGCAGCTCACTAGCGGGAGGGCCCACCGGGGAGCTGTTTTTT.

The rearrangement uses TRBV10-3 and TRBJ1-2; D is ambiguous. The germline gives CDR1 ENHRY, CDR2 SYGVKD. V was clipped by 6 bases and J by 2 bases, with 13 bases between them. The CDR3 contains 14 residues. Here the CDR3 DNA reads TGTGCCATCAGCCGAGGAAGAGGGAACTATGGCTACACCTTC. It specifies CAISRGRGNYGYTF.

This clone has only a few counts. J is TRBJ2-5 and V is TRBV3-1 (or the pseudogene TRBV3-2); D not resolved. This CDR3 is built from 14 residues. V lost 0 bases and J lost 5, with 10 bases in between. Germline CDR1 and CDR2: LGHDT and YNNKEL (reference sequence). This CDR3 is CASSQDPRGETQYF. CDR3 DNA: TGTGCCAGCAGCCAAGATCCTAGAGGCGAGACCCAGTACTTC.

The CDR3 spells CASSLLTSTAYEQYF. For the CDR3, the DNA is TGTGCCAGCAGCCTCTTGACTAGTACGGCCTACGAGCAGTACTTC. V and J are TRBV7-2 and TRBJ2-7; maybe TRBD2 (6 bases). Per the germline V gene, CDR1 is SGHTA and CDR2 is FQGNSA. The CDR3 has 15 amino acids. V was clipped by 5 bases and J by 2 bases, with 16 bases between them.

V is TRBV7-2 and J is TRBJ2-3; the D gene is possibly TRBD1 (6 bases). V lost 5 bases and J 7 bases, leaving 25 bases between the germline ends. The V gene's germline CDR1 is SGHTA and CDR2 FQGNSA. CDR3 length equals 17 residues. CDR3 loop: CASSPVPMTLQGHTQYF. DNA of the CDR3: TGTGCCAGCAGCCCCGTTCCTATGACTTTACAGGGTCATACGCAGTATTTT.

The chain recombines TRBV2 with TRBJ1-2; 11 bases are a match to TRBD1. This CDR3 comprises 15 residues. CDR1 is SNHLY and CDR2 is FYNNEI in the germline V gene. Trimming at V came to 6 bases and at J to 7 bases, leaving 10 bases not matched to a gene. CDR3: CASRVTGQGALGYTF. In nucleotides, the CDR3 is TGTGCCAGCAGGGTGACCGGACAGGGGGCGCTTGGCTACACCTTC.

This chain connects TRBV18 to TRBJ2-5, with 7 bases that match TRBD1. This CDR3 spans 13 amino acids. The V and J ends lost 8 bases and 1 base, in that order; junction bases with no gene match: 4. In germline, CDR1 is KGHSH, CDR2 LQKENI. The CDR3 loop reads CASRRDSQETQYF. For the CDR3, the DNA is TGTGCCAGCAGACGGGACAGCCAAGAGACCCAGTACTTC.

With regard to this clone: In the same sample, other DNA sequences code for this CDR3. The rearrangement links TRBV3-1 (or the pseudogene TRBV3-2) to TRBJ1-4; possibly TRBD1 for D (6 bases). The ends were cut back, 1 base at V and 0 bases at J, with 6 bases in the middle. Germline CDR1 and CDR2: LGHDT and YNNKEL (reference sequence). The CDR3 contains 15 residues. DNA of the CDR3: TGTGCCAGCAGCCAAGGGACAGCAACTAATGAAAAACTGTTTTTT. Translating it yields CASSQGTATNEKLFF.

CDR3 protein: CASSLVSGARAEAFF. The DNA of the CDR3 is TGTGCCAGCAGCTTAGTTTCAGGGGCAAGGGCTGAAGCTTTCTTT. The chain couples TRBV7-2 to TRBJ1-1, with TRBD1 as a possible D gene (6 bases). The V gene lost 1 base and the J gene lost 6 bases, with 15 bases spanning the gap. The CDR3 sequence is 15 residues long. Germline V gene lookup returns CDR1 SGHTA and CDR2 FQGNSA.

This chain joins TRBV2 and TRBJ1-2; D unresolved. CDR3 size: 10 residues. CDR1 and CDR2 from the germline V gene are SNHLY and FYNNEI. Trimming took 8 bases from V and 8 from J, leaving 9 bases between them. The CDR3 DNA follows: TGTGCCAGCTCCCGAGGGGGCTACACCTTC. This sequence encodes CASSRGGYTF.

This chain joins TRBV27 and TRBJ1-2, with D possibly matching TRBD1 (5 bases). The CDR3 has 15 amino acids. V gave up 1 base and J gave up 4 bases, with 13 bases separating them. The germline V gene has CDR1 MNHEY and CDR2 SMNVEV (reference sequence). The CDR3 nucleotides read TGTGCCAGCAGTTTATGGGGGAGGGGTAGCTATGGCTACACCTTC. Translated, it gives CASSLWGRGSYGYTF.

Here the CDR3 reads CASSFDRGNEKLFF. CDR3 DNA sequence: TGTGCCAGCAGCTTTGACAGGGGGAATGAAAAACTGTTTTTT. J is TRBJ1-4 and V is TRBV7-9; 9 bases align to TRBD1. Trimming at V came to 3 bases and at J to 5 bases, leaving 1 base not matched to a gene. The CDR3 has 14 amino acids. The germline V gene encodes CDR1 SEHNR and CDR2 FQNEAQ (reference sequence).

The V and J genes are TRBV7-2 and TRBJ1-2; D is ambiguous. Trimming removed 5 bases from V and 5 bases from J, with 18 bases in between. Germline CDR1 reads SGHTA; CDR2 reads FQGNSA. CDR3 length: 15 residues. Here the CDR3 reads CASSPDLGRRYGYTF. CDR3 nucleotide sequence: TGTGCCAGCAGCCCGGACCTGGGGAGACGTTATGGCTACACCTTC.